Described below is a single T cell receptor beta chain sequence and its context. Its antigen remains unidentified. From germline, CDR1 is DFQATT and CDR2 SNEGSKA (reference sequence). The CDR3 has 14 residues. V lost 3 bases and J 4 bases, leaving 15 bases between the germline ends. The data belong to a study of identical twins. TCRdb itself ran the 5' RACE reads through MiXCR, one entry per CDR3 protein. This sample has 1.5 million to 2 million distinct CDR3 sequences, with about 32% found just once. General study results and limits: The degree of excess twin sharing was weaker in beta out-of-frame sequences. Findings came from cross-sectional statistics, without long-term follow-up of donors.

This TCR derives from a newborn girl in good health. The sequenced sample was cord blood. The V and J genes are TRBV20-1 and TRBJ1-2; a possible D gene is TRBD1 (6 bases). Here the CDR3 DNA reads TGCAGTGCTAGGAGGGGGACATCGGGCTATGGCTACACCTTC. It encodes CSARRGTSGYGYTF.